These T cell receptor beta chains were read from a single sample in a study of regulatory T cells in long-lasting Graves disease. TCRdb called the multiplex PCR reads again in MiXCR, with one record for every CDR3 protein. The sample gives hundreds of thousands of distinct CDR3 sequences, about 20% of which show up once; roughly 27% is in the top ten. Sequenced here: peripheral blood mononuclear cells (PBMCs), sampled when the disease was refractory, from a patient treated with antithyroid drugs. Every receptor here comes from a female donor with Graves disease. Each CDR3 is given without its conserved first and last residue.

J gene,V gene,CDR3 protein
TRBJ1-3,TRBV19,ASSPTPGTGGSSGNTIY
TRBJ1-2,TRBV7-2,AGSPGQEPYGYT
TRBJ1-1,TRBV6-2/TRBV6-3,ASRVDRGARAF
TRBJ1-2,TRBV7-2,ASSNEFRKGLYGYT
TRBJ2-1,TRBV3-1,ASTIQGGQGEQF
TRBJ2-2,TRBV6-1,ASSRSGGANTGELF
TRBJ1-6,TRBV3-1,ASSQRENSPLH
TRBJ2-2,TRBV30,AWSVASGVFSGELF
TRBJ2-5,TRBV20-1,NASTGFMKETQY
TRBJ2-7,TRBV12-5,ASGFGPTEQY
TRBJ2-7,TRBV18,ASSLTPGAYEQY
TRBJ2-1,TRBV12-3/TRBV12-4,ASSRAPGLAGGPAYEQF
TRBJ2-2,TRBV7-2,ASSLGPSGTGELF
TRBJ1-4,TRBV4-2,ASSQSQGAGEKLF
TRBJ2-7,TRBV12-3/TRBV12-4,ASSSTGGPGEQY
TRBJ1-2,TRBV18,ASSPGTGGVGLYGYT
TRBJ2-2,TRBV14,ASSPRTIPVGGELF
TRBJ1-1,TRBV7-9,ASSLRGDFTEAF
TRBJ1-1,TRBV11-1,ASSLEQNTEAF
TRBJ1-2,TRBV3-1,ASSPVPGHGYT
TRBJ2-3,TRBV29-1,SVREGLAGADTQY
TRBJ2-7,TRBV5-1,ASSSVLGLAGYEQY
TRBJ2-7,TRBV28,ASSSGTGKGDEQY
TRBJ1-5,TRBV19,ASSIGGNQPQH
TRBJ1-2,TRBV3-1,ASSPRDRGGYT
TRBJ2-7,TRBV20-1,SARDRDGTGNYEQY
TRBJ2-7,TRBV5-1,ASSLEVRERGRWKSPGEQY
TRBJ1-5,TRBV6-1,ASSGRGAYQPQH
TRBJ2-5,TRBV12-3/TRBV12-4,ASTPTDREETQY
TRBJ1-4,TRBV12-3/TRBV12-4,ASRPTWDNEKLF
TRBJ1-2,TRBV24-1,AAGDAPGGESPYGYT
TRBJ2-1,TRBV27,ASSSYHISGRGYNEQF
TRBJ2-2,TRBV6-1,ASSPLAGSPPGELF
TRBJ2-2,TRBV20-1,SAKAGGWTGELF
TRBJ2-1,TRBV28,ASREAPGLAGGDEQF
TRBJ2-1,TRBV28,ASSLSWGHEQF
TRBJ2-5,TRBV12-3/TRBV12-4,ASSPTETGGETQY
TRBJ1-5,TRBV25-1,ASSETGIHQPQH
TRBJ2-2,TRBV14,ASSHRITNTGELF
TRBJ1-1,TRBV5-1,ASSLVSRGRRTEAF
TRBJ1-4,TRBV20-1,SATGTGRTNEKLF
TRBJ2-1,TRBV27,ASSLSPGTSLNEQF
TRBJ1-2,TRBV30,AWRAKGGNYGYT
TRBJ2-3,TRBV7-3,ASSSQGLSTDTQY
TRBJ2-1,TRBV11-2,ASSLDRNEQF
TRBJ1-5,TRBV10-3,AISWEGNQPQH
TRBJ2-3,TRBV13,ASSLGLAGVFDTQY
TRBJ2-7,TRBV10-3,ATTDIVSYEQY
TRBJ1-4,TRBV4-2,ASSQKGVGVSLGEKLF
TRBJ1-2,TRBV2,ASRADRSSGYT
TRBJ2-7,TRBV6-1,ASSEYRGPYEQY